The 23 T cell receptor beta chains presented below share a single source sample, sequenced in a study of T cell responses to AZD1222 COVID-19 vaccine. Using immunoSEQ multiplex PCR, the repertoire was profiled, and TCRdb retains in-frame clones only, with some absent. The data show about 110,000 clones, 87% seen once. The material sequenced was peripheral blood, taken on day 0 of AZD1222 vaccination. These receptors originate from an adult in good health.

The chain employs TRBV28 and TRBJ1-2, with D possibly matching TRBD1 (6 bases). V was pared by 6 bases and J by 2 bases, with 10 bases between. The germline V gene encodes CDR1 MDHEN and CDR2 SYDVKM. The CDR3 is made up of 13 amino acids. CDR3 amino acids: CASRAGGNYGYTF. The CDR3 nucleotides are TGTGCCAGCAGGGCGGGGGGCAACTATGGCTACACCTTC.

The chain has TRBV9 and TRBJ2-3; 7 bases match TRBD2. CDR1 SGDLS and CDR2 YYNGEE come from the germline V gene. With 0 bases clipped from V and 2 bases from J, the junction kept 9 bases outside the gene matches. CDR3 size: 17 residues. This CDR3 is CASSVVGGGRNTDTQYF. CDR3 DNA sequence: TGTGCCAGCAGCGTAGTCGGGGGAGGGCGGAACACAGATACGCAGTATTTT.

V and J are TRBV4-3 and TRBJ2-6; D assignment may be TRBD1 or TRBD2 (5 bases each). V dropped 0 bases and J dropped 1 base, with 13 bases sitting between them. The CDR3 is 18 amino acids. Germline V gene sequence: CDR1 LGHNA, CDR2 YSLEER. In DNA, the CDR3 is TGCGCCAGCAGCCAAGAACCGGGACGGAGATCTGGGGCCAACGTCCTGACTTTC. Translating gives CASSQEPGRRSGANVLTF.

The chain is built from TRBV6-2 or TRBV6-3 and TRBJ1-5; tentative D call: TRBD1 (6 bases). Trimming left V 6 bases short and J 0 bases short, with 12 bases between. The germline V gene encodes CDR1 MNHEY and CDR2 SVGEGT. This CDR3 is 15 amino acids long. The CDR3 region has the DNA TGTGCCAGCAGCCCCGGACAGTATAGCAATCAGCCCCAGCATTTT. Translation gives CASSPGQYSNQPQHF.

The chain is built from TRBV28 and TRBJ1-3, with a tentative D call TRBD1 (6 bases). The CDR3 extends over 13 amino acids. Germline V CDR1 and CDR2: MDHEN, SYDVKM. V lost 9 bases, J lost 3 bases, and 12 bases lay in between. This chain's CDR3 is CASLTGLGNTIYF. The CDR3 bases are TGTGCCAGTCTTACAGGGCTTGGAAACACCATATATTTT.

The V and J genes are TRBV10-1 and TRBJ2-1; TRBD2 matches at 7 bases. In germline, CDR1 is WNHNN, CDR2 SYGVQD (reference sequence). V was pared by 0 bases and J by 6 bases, with 14 bases of the junction left unmatched. The CDR3 runs 18 residues. Here the CDR3 reads CASSESKGGSFGGNEQFF. CDR3 sequence (DNA): TGCGCCAGCAGTGAGTCGAAGGGCGGGAGTTTTGGGGGCAATGAGCAGTTCTTC.

CDR3 DNA sequence: TGTGCCAGTAGTATCTTCGGCAGTAACTACGAGCAGTACTTC. Translated, it gives CASSIFGSNYEQYF. The J gene is TRBJ2-7, the V gene TRBV19; D gene ambiguous. Germline assignment: CDR1 LNHDA and CDR2 SQIVND (reference sequence). The V end lost 3 bases, the J end lost 3 bases, and 12 bases lay between the germline ends. This CDR3 region has 14 residues.

This chain joins TRBV3-1 (or the pseudogene TRBV3-2) and TRBJ1-5, with D perhaps matching TRBD1 (6 bases). This CDR3 has 15 residues. Trimming removed 4 bases from V and 3 bases from J, with 13 bases in between. The V gene's germline CDR1 is LGHDT and CDR2 YNNKEL (reference sequence). CDR3 region: CASSPTGGDNQPQHF. DNA of the CDR3: TGTGCCAGCAGCCCAACGGGGGGCGACAATCAGCCCCAGCATTTT.

The rearrangement uses TRBV2 and TRBJ1-5, with a weak D call TRBD1 (5 bases). With 4 bases removed from V and 7 bases from J, the gap between germline ends came to 11 bases. The CDR3 spans 13 residues. Germline V gene lookup returns CDR1 SNHLY and CDR2 FYNNEI. CDR3 residues: CASSGREGQPQHF. For the CDR3, the DNA is TGTGCCAGCAGTGGTAGGGAGGGGCAGCCCCAGCATTTT.

This clone was recorded only once. The CDR3 sequence: CASTNRNSNQPQHF. The DNA for the CDR3 is TGTGCCAGCACCAACAGGAATAGCAATCAGCCCCAGCATTTT. V gene TRBV6-6 combines with J gene TRBJ1-5; tentatively, D is TRBD1 (5 bases). This CDR3 spans 14 amino acids. V lost 7 bases and J lost 0, with 10 bases in between. The germline V gene has CDR1 MNHNY and CDR2 SVGAGI (reference sequence).

This chain joins TRBV21-1 and TRBJ2-3. TRBV21-1 is listed as a pseudogene. There are 16 residues in the CDR3. The CDR3 nucleotides read TGTGCCAGCAGCAGCTACAGGTGGACTAGCACAGATACGCAGTATTTT. It yields the protein CASSSYRWTSTDTQYF.

This chain links TRBV2 with TRBJ2-3, with TRBD1 identical over 8 bases. V shed 3 bases and J 3 bases; nucleotides not matched to a gene: 2. Germline V CDR1 and CDR2: SNHLY, FYNNEI. The length of the CDR3 is 14 residues. The CDR3 DNA reads as TGTGCCAGCAGTGACCAGGGGGCAACAGATACGCAGTATTTT. Its protein product is CASSDQGATDTQYF.

This clone was found once. The chain recombines TRBV3-1 (or the pseudogene TRBV3-2) with TRBJ2-2; D is undetermined. Per germline, CDR1 LGHDT and CDR2 YNNKEL (reference sequence). The CDR3 is made up of 14 amino acids. The V and J ends lost 2 bases and 3 bases respectively, with 7 bases between them. The CDR3 sequence is CASSQQGDTGELFF. The CDR3 DNA is TGTGCCAGCAGCCAACAAGGAGACACCGGGGAGCTGTTTTTT.

This clone is a singleton in its sample. This chain uses TRBV6-5 with TRBJ1-2; possibly TRBD1 for D (6 bases). The CDR3 length is 12 residues. Germline CDR1 reads MNHEY; CDR2 reads SVGAGI. V lost 7 bases to trimming and J lost 3 bases, with 9 bases between them. For the CDR3, the DNA is TGTGCCAGCAAGGGGGGCGACTATGGCTACACCTTC. Translated, it gives CASKGGDYGYTF.

The V gene is TRBV2, the J gene TRBJ2-1; D is unclear. The CDR3 extends over 13 amino acids. Germline-derived CDR1 and CDR2 are SNHLY and FYNNEI. Trimming took 7 bases from V and 0 from J, leaving 7 bases between them. In DNA, the CDR3 is TGTGCCAGCACAATCAACTCCTACAATGAGCAGTTCTTC. Protein: CASTINSYNEQFF.

V and J are TRBV7-3 and TRBJ2-3, with 7 bases fitting TRBD2. The CDR3 has 16 residues. V dropped 5 bases and J dropped 6; count of bases not matched to a gene: 14. The germline V gene encodes CDR1 SGHTA and CDR2 FQGTGA. Written as DNA, the CDR3 is TGTGCCAGCAGCCCCTCTTTGACTAGCAACACGGATACGCAGTATTTT. Translation gives CASSPSLTSNTDTQYF.

The genes are TRBV7-2 and TRBJ1-5; D is undetermined. Looked up from germline, CDR1 is SGHTA and CDR2 is FQGNSA. The CDR3 length is 13 residues. V was pared by 1 base and J by 0 bases, with 1 base between. The CDR3 loop reads CASSLVSNQPQHF. DNA for the CDR3: TGTGCCAGCAGCTTAGTTAGCAATCAGCCCCAGCATTTT.

This clone was recorded a few times. This sequence joins TRBV19 and TRBJ1-1; TRBD1 might be the D (5 bases). The germline gives CDR1 LNHDA, CDR2 SQIVND (reference sequence). This CDR3 is 16 amino acids long. The V and J ends lost 9 bases and 1 base respectively, with 21 bases between them. Here the CDR3 reads CASRESPGRRNTEAFF. For the CDR3, the DNA is TGTGCCAGCAGAGAAAGTCCGGGACGGCGGAACACTGAAGCTTTCTTT.

Written as DNA, the CDR3 is TGTGCCAGTAGTATAGCGGACAGGGGAGGCGGCTACACCTTC. This codes for CASSIADRGGGYTF. V usage is TRBV19 and J usage is TRBJ1-2; 9 nucleotides agree with TRBD1. V dropped 1 base and J dropped 8; count of bases not matched to a gene: 5. CDR1 is LNHDA and CDR2 is SQIVND in the germline V gene (reference sequence). The CDR3 covers 14 residues.

This chain uses TRBV7-9 with TRBJ1-6; a weak D match, TRBD1 (5 bases). With 5 bases removed from V and 10 bases from J, the gap between germline ends came to 12 bases. This CDR3 spans 13 amino acids. Germline lookup yields CDR1 SEHNR and CDR2 FQNEAQ (reference sequence). The CDR3 DNA is TGTGCCAGCAGCCAACAGGTTCGCTCACCCCTCCACTTT. Its protein is CASSQQVRSPLHF. The entire variable domain, with the rest obtained from reference TRBV7-9 and TRBJ1-6, is as follows: DTGVSQNPRHKITKRGQNVTFRCDPISEHNRLYWYRQTLGQGPEFLTYFQNEAQLEKSRLLSDRFSAERPKGSFSTLEIQRTEQGDSAMYLCASSQQVRSPLHFGNGTRLTVT.

This CDR3 reads CASSLPPYNEQFF. The CDR3 DNA reads as TGTGCCAGCAGCTTACCACCCTACAATGAGCAGTTCTTC. The chain joins TRBV7-8 to TRBJ2-1; D remains ambiguous. CDR1 and CDR2 from the germline V gene are SGHVS and FQNEAQ. The CDR3 has 13 residues. Trimming cost V 2 bases and J 2 bases, with 4 bases left between them.

This chain connects TRBV6-5 to TRBJ1-2, with TRBD1 matching over 12 bases. This CDR3 contains 14 residues. Germline values: CDR1 MNHEY, CDR2 SVGAGI. Unmatched junction bases numbered 7, after V lost 6 bases and J lost 8 bases. DNA of the CDR3: TGTGCCAGCAGCCGGGACAGGGGGCTCTGGGGCTACACCTTC. Encoded protein: CASSRDRGLWGYTF.

The CDR3 nucleotides read TGTGCCAGCAGGGAAAACACAGGGTGGGTCACTGAAGCTTTCTTT. This encodes CASRENTGWVTEAFF. The chain uses TRBV6-4 and TRBJ1-1, with a tentative D call TRBD1 (6 bases). This CDR3 has 15 residues. The germline CDR1 and CDR2 sequences are MRHNA and SNTAGT. V lost 6 bases to trimming and J lost 4 bases, with 18 bases between them.